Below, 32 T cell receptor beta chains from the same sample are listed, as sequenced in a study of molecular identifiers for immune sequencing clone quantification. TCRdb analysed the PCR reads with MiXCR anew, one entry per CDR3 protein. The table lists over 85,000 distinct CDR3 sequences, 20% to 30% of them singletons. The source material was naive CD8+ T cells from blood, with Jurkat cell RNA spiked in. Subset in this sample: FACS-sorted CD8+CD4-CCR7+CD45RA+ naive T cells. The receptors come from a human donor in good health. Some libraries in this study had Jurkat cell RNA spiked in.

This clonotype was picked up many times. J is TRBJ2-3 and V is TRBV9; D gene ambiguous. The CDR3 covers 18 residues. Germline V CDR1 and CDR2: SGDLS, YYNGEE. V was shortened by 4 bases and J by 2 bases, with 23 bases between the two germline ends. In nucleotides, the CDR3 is TGTGCCAGCAGCTCAGAGTTGCTACCATCCCCCACCACAGATACGCAGTATTTT. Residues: CASSSELLPSPTTDTQYF.

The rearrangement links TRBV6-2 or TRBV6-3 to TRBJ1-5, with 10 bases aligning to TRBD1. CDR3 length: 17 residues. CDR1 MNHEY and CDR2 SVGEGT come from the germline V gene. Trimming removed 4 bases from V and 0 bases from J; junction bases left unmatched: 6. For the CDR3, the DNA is TGTGCCAGCAGTTCGATTAGACAGGGGGCTAGCAATCAGCCCCAGCATTTT. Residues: CASSSIRQGASNQPQHF.

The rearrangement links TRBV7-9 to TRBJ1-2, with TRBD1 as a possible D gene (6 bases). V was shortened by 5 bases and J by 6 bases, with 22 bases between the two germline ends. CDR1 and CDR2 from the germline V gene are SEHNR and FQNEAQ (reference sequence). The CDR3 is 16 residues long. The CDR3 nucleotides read TGTGCCAGCAGCCACTTTGAGGGGCAGGGGAAAAATGGCTACACCTTC. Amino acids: CASSHFEGQGKNGYTF.

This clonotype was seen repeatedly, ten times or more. The CDR3 sequence is CASSLGETYNEQFF. The CDR3 nucleotides read TGTGCCAGCAGCTTAGGTGAGACCTACAATGAGCAGTTCTTC. This chain connects TRBV7-9 to TRBJ2-1; D remains ambiguous. The germline CDR1 and CDR2 sequences are SEHNR and FQNEAQ (reference sequence). V was clipped by 1 base and J by 2 bases, with 6 bases between them. The CDR3 runs to 14 residues.

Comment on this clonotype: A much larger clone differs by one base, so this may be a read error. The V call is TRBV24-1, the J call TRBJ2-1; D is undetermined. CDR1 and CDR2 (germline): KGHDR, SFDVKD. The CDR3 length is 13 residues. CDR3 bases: TGTGCCTCCAGTGACTCCATAGACAATGAGCAGTTCTTC. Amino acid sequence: CASSDSIDNEQFF.

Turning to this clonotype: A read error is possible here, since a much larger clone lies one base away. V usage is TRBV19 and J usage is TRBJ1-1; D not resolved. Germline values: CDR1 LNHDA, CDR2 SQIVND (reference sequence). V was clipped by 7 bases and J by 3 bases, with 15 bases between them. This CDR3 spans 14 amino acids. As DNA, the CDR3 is TGTGCCAGTAACACGTTCAATGGGGACACTGAAGCTTTCTTT. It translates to CASNTFNGDTEAFF.

The chain's CDR3 is CASRPRGGPNEQFF. The CDR3 bases are TGTGCCAGCAGGCCCCGGGGAGGCCCCAATGAGCAGTTCTTC. The chain is built from TRBV27 and TRBJ2-1; a possible D gene is TRBD2 (6 bases). This CDR3 region has 14 residues. The V end was cut by 6 bases, the J end by 6 bases, with 15 bases between. From germline, CDR1 is MNHEY and CDR2 SMNVEV (reference sequence).

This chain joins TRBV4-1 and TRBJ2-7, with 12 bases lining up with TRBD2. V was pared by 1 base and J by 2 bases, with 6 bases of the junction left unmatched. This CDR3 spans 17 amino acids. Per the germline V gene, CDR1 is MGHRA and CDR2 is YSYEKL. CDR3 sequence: CASSQGTSGVFPYEQYF. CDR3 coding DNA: TGCGCCAGCAGCCAAGGGACTAGCGGGGTTTTTCCCTACGAGCAGTACTTC.

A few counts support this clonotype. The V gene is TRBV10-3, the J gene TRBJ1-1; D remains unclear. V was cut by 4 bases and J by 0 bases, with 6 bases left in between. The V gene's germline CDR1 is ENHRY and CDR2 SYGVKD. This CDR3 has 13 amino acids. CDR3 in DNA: TGTGCCATCAGTGTGGTAGTGAACACTGAAGCTTTCTTT. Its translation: CAISVVVNTEAFF.

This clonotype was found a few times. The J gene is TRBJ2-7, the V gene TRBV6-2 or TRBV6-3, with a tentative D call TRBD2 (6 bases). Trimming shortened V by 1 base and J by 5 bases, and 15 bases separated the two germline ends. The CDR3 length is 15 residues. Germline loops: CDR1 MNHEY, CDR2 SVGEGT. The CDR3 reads CASSYLELANHEQYF. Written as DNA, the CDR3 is TGTGCCAGCAGTTACTTGGAACTAGCAAACCACGAGCAGTACTTC.

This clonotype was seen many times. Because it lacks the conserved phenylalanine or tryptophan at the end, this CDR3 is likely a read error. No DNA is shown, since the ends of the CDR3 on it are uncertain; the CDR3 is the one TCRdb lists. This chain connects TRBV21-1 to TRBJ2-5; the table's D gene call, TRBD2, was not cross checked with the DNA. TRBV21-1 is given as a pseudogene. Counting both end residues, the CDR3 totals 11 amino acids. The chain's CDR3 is CASSLSTAGLL.

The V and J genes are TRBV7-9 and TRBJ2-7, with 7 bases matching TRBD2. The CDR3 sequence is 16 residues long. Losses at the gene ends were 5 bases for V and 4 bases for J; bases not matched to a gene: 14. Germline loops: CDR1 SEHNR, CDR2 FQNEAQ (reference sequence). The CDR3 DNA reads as TGTGCCAGCAGCCCACCTCACGCGGGAGATAAGTACGAGCAGTACTTC. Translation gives CASSPPHAGDKYEQYF.

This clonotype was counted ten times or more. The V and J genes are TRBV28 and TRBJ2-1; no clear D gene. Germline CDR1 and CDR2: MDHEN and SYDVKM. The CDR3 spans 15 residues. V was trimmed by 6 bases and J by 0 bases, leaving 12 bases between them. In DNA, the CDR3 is TGTGCCAGCAGGCCTCGACCGGTCTCCTACAATGAGCAGTTCTTC. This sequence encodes CASRPRPVSYNEQFF.

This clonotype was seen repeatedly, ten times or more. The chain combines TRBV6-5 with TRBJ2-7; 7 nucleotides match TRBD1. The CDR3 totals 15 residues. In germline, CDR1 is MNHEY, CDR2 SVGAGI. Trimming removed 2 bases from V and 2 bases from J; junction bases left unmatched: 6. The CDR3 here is CASSYGQGVAYEQYF. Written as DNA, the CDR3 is TGTGCCAGCAGTTACGGGCAGGGGGTGGCCTACGAGCAGTACTTC.

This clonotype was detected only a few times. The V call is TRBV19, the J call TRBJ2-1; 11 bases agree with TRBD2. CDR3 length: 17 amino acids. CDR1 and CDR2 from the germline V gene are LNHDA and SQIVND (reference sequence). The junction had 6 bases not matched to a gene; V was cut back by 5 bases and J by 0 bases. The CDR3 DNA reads TGTGCCAGTAGTCCCCTAGCGGGGGGACGCTCCTACAATGAGCAGTTCTTC. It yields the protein CASSPLAGGRSYNEQFF.

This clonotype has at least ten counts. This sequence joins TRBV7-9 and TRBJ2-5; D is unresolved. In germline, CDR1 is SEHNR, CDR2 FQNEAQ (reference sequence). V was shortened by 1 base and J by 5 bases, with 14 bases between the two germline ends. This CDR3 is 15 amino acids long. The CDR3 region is CASSLGFTQEETQYF. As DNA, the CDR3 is TGTGCCAGCAGCTTAGGATTCACCCAGGAGGAGACCCAGTACTTC.

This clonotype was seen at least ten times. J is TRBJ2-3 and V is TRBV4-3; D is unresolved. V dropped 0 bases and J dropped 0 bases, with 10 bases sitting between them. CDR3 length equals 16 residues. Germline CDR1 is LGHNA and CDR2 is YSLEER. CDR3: CASSQDGTHSTDTQYF. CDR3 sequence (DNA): TGCGCCAGCAGCCAAGATGGTACGCATAGCACAGATACGCAGTATTTT.

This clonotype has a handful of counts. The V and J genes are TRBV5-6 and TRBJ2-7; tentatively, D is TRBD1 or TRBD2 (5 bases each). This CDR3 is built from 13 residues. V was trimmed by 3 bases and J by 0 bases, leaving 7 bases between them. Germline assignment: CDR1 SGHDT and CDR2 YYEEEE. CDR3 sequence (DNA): TGTGCCAGCAGCTGGGGGTACTCCTACGAGCAGTACTTC. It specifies CASSWGYSYEQYF.

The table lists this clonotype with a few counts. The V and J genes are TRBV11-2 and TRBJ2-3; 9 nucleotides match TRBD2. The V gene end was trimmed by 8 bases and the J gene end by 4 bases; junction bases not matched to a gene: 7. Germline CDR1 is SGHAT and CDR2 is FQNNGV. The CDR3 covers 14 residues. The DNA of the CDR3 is TGTGCCAGCCTGGCTAGCGGGACGTCAGATACGCAGTATTTT. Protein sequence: CASLASGTSDTQYF.

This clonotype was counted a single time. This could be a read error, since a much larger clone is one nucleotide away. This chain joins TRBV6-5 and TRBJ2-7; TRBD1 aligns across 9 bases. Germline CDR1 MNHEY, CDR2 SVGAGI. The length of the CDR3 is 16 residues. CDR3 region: CASGYSAQGAPYEQYF. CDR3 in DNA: TGTGCCAGCGGTTACTCGGCACAGGGGGCTCCCTACGAGCAGTACTTC.

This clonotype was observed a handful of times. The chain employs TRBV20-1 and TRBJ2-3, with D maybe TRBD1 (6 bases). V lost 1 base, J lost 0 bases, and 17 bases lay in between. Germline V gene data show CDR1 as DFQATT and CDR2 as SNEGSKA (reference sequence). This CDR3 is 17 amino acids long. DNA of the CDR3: TGCAGTGCTAGAGGTCGAGTGGACAGCCGAAGCACAGATACGCAGTATTTT. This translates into CSARGRVDSRSTDTQYF.

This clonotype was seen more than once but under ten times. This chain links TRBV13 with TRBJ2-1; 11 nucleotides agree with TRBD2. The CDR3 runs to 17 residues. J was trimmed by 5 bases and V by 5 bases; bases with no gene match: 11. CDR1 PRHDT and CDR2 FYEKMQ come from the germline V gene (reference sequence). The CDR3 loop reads CASSLRARGLADNEQFF. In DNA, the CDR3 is TGTGCCAGCAGCCTCCGGGCTCGGGGACTAGCGGACAATGAGCAGTTCTTC.

The chain's CDR3 is CASSMGVAQYF. DNA for the CDR3: TGTGCCAGTAGTATGGGGGTGGCCCAGTACTTC. V and J are TRBV19 and TRBJ2-5; D may match TRBD1 or TRBD2 (5 bases each). Trimming took 3 bases from V and 9 from J, leaving 8 bases between them. CDR3 size: 11 residues. CDR1 and CDR2 from the germline V gene are LNHDA and SQIVND (reference sequence).

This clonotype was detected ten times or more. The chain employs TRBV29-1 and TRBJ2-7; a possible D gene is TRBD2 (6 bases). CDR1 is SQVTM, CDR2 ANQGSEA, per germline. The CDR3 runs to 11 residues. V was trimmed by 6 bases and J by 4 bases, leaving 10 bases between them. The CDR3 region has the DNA TGCAGCGTCTTGGGGGGTTACGAGCAGTACTTC. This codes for CSVLGGYEQYF.

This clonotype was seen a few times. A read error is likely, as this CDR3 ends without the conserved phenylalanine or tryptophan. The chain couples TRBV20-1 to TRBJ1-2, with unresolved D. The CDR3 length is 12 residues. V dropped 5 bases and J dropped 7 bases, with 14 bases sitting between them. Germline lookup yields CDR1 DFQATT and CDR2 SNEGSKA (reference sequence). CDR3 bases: TGCAGTGCTCCCGACACCGTGGGTGGCTACACCCTC. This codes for CSAPDTVGGYTL.

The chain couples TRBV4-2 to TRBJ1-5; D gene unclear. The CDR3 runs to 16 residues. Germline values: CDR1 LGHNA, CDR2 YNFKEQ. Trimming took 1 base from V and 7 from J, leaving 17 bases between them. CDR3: CASSQAPDGPGQPQHF. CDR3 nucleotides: TGTGCCAGCAGCCAAGCCCCCGACGGCCCTGGGCAGCCCCAGCATTTT.

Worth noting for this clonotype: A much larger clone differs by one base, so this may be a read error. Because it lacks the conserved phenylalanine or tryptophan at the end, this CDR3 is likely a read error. This CDR3 reads CASSYGRVETQYS. The CDR3, as DNA: TGTGCCAGCAGTTACGGCAGGGTAGAGACCCAGTACTCC. The chain recombines TRBV6-5 with TRBJ2-5; perhaps TRBD1 as D (5 bases). Per the germline V gene, CDR1 is MNHEY and CDR2 is SVGAGI. The CDR3 loop spans 13 amino acids. V lost 2 bases and J 4 bases, leaving 8 bases between the germline ends.

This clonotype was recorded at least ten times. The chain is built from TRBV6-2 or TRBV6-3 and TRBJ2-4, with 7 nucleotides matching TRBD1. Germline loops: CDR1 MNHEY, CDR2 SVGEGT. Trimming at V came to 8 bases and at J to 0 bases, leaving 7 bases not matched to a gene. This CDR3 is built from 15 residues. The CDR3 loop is CASGRQGLAKNIQYF. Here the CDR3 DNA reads TGTGCCAGCGGGAGACAGGGATTAGCCAAAAACATTCAGTACTTC.

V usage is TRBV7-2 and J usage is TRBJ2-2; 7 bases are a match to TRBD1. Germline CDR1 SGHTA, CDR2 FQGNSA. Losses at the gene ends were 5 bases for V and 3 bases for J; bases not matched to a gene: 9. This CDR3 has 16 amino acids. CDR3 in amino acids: CASSVVFQGDTGELFF. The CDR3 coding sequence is TGTGCCAGCAGCGTAGTTTTCCAGGGGGACACCGGGGAGCTGTTTTTT. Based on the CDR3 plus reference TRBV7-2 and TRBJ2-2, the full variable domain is GAGVSQSPSNKVTEKGKDVELRCDPISGHTALYWYRQSLGQGLEFLIYFQGNSAPDKSGLPSDRFSAERTGGSVSTLTIQRTQQEDSAVYLCASSVVFQGDTGELFFGEGSRLTVL.

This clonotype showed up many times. CDR3 in DNA: TGTGCCAGCAGCCAAGACCCGGGACTAGCGGGATCTCTCCGCTCGGGGGCCCAGTACTTC. Translating it yields CASSQDPGLAGSLRSGAQYF. The V gene is TRBV4-2, the J gene TRBJ2-5, with 13 nucleotides matching TRBD2. This CDR3 comprises 20 residues. V was clipped by 0 bases and J by 9 bases; unmatched bases: 19. Germline V lookup: CDR1 LGHNA, CDR2 YNFKEQ.

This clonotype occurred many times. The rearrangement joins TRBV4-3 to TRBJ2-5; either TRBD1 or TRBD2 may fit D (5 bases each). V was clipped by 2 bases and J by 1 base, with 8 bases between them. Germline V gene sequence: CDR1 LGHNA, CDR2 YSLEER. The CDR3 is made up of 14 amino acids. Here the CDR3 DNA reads TGCGCCAGCAGCCAAAGGGACCGCCAAGAGACCCAGTACTTC. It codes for CASSQRDRQETQYF.

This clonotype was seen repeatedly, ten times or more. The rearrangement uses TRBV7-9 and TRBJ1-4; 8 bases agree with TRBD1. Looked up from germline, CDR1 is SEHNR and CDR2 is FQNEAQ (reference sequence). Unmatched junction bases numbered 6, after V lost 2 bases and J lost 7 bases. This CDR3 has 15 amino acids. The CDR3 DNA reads TGTGCCAGCAGCTTATCGACAGGGGCGATTGAAAAACTGTTTTTT. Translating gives CASSLSTGAIEKLFF.